Included here is one T cell receptor beta chain sequence, with context. Its target is not known. The sample comes from a study of long-term antiretroviral therapy in people with HIV. Background on the study: Of all samples, the earliest predate the 2015 immediate-ART recommendation by about a decade.

No fewer than two post-ART and no fewer than one pre-ART PBMC samples existed for each donor. Findings and limits, study-wide: When set beside controls, HIV repertoires had CDR3 length ranges that were narrower.

This was the immunoSEQ v3.0 assay at survey level. In sequencing, roughly 40,000-55,000 T-cell genomes per sample were targeted. Here immunoSEQ multiplex PCR was the method, and the copy in TCRdb shows in-frame clones only, minus some. The repertoire holds thousands of clones, around 74% seen once, with roughly 7.5% in the top ten. This CDR3 region has 16 residues. The source is a young man with HIV. The V call is TRBV12-1, the J call TRBJ2-5; TRBD2 is taken as the D call from the table, unchecked against the DNA. TRBV12-1 is marked as a pseudogene. The material sequenced was unsorted PBMCs, taken 0.1 years before starting antiretroviral therapy. The CDR3 nucleotides are TGTGCCAGCAGCTTTGGACTAGCGGGGGGCCAAGAGACCCAGTACTTC. Translation: CASSFGLAGGQETQYF.